Given below is one T cell receptor (beta chain) in context. The CDR3 runs 13 residues. Germline V lookup: CDR1 MGHDK, CDR2 SYGVNS. V was trimmed by 6 bases and J by 8 bases, leaving 16 bases between them. The entry originates in a study of glioma-infiltrating T cells after dendritic cell vaccination. Study-wide context: Patients received autologous tumor lysate-pulsed dendritic cell vaccination between the early 2000s and the early 2010s.

The method was immunoSEQ multiplex PCR; TCRdb's version includes in-frame clones alone and lacks a portion of them. The sample gives around 100,000 clones, 80% to 90% of which show up once; approximately 12% is in the top ten. The receptor was derived from a human donor with glioblastoma. J is TRBJ1-1 and V is TRBV25-1, with D maybe TRBD1 (5 bases). Source: blood, taken before dendritic cell vaccination. As DNA, the CDR3 is TGTGCCAGCAGGGGGGACTCCGTTTGGGAAGCTTTCTTT. It specifies CASRGDSVWEAFF.